This T cell receptor (beta chain) was captured in a study of T cell repertoires in cytomegalovirus infection. One entry per CDR3 protein results from TCRdb running MiXCR on the reads. Of around 530,000 distinct CDR3 sequences detected, 16% appear once; the ten largest clones hold around 25%. Deletions cut 2 bases from V and 4 bases from J, with 5 bases between. The CDR3 runs 12 residues. Germline V lookup: CDR1 MGHRA, CDR2 YSYEKL. This clonotype came up a few times. The TCR originated in a human donor in good health (CMV status not recorded). Some clones in this sample may be carry-over from other donors' samples. Input material: CD8+ T cells from PBMCs. This chain links TRBV4-1 with TRBJ2-5; the D is unclear. Written as DNA, the CDR3 is TGCGCCAGCAGCCAAACGGTAGAGACCCAGTACTTC. This sequence encodes CASSQTVETQYF.